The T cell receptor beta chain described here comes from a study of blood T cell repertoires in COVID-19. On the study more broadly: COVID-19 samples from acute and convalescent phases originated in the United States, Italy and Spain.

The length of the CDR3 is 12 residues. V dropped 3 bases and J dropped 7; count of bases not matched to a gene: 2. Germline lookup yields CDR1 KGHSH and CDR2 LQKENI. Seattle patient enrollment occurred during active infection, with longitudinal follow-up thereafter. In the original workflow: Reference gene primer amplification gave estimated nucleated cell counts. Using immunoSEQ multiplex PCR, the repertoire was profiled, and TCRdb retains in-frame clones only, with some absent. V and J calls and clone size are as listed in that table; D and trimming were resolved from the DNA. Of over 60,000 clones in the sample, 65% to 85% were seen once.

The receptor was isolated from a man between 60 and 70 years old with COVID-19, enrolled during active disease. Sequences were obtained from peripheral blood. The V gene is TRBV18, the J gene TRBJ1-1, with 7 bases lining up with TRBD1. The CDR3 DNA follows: TGTGCCAGCTCACCGAGGGACAGTGAAGCTTTCTTT. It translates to CASSPRDSEAFF.